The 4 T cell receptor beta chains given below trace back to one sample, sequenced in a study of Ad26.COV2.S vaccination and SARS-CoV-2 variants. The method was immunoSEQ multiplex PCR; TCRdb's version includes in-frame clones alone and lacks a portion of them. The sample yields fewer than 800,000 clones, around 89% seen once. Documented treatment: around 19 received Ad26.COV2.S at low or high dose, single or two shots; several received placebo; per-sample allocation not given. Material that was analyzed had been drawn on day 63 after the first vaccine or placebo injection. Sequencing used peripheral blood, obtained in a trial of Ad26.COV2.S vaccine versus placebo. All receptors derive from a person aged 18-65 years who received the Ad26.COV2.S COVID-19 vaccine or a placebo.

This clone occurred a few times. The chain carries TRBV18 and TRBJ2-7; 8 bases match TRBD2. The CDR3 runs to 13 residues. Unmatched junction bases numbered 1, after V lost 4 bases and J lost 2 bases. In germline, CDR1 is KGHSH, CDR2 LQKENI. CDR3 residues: CASSLAGTYEQYF. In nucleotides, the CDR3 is TGTGCCAGCTCACTAGCGGGGACCTACGAGCAGTACTTC. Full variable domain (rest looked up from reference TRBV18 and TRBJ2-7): NAGVMQNPRHLVRRRGQEARLRCSPMKGHSHVYWYRQLPEEGLKFMVYLQKENIIDESGMPKERFSAEFPKEGPSILRIQQVVRGDSAAYFCASSLAGTYEQYFGPGTRLTVT.

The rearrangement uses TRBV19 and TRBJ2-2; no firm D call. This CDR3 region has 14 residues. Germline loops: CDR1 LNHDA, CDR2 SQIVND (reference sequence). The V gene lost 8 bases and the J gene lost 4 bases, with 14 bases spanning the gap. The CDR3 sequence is CASAPREITGELFF. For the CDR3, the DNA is TGTGCCAGTGCCCCCCGCGAGATCACCGGGGAGCTGTTTTTT.

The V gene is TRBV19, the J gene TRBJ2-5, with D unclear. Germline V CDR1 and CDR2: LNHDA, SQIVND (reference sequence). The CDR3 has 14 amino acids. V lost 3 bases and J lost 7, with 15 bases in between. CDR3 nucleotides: TGTGCCAGTAGTATCCTCGGTGTTATGGGGACCCAGTACTTC. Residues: CASSILGVMGTQYF.

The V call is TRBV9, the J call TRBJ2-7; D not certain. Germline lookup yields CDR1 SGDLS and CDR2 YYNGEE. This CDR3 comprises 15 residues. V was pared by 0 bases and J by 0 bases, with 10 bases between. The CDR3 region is CASSVGSISSYEQYF. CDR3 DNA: TGTGCCAGCAGCGTAGGATCCATAAGCTCCTACGAGCAGTACTTC.